The next 26 T cell receptor beta chains were all read from a single sample in a study of beta chain features in type 1 diabetes. Study-wide results and caveats: Moderate but significant shortening of TCRB CDR3s was recorded in all four CD4+ subsets from Type 1 diabetes patients.

Their antigens are not known. Expressed TCRB transcripts got sequenced, as all isolated RNA was reverse transcribed. Some clones are missing from TCRdb's copy, which holds only in-frame ones; the method was immunoSEQ multiplex PCR. This table holds around 690,000 clones, around an eighth found once. Input material: naive CD4+ T cells from blood. Receptors were obtained from a man under 40 with type 1 diabetes.

This clone was counted only a few times. The V call is TRBV29-1, the J call TRBJ2-7; 10 bases match TRBD2. This CDR3 contains 14 residues. The V segment lost 0 bases and the J segment 7 bases; nucleotides outside the gene matches: 6. Germline values: CDR1 SQVTM, CDR2 ANQGSEA. CDR3: CSVEDRRLAGEQYF. The DNA of the CDR3 is TGCAGCGTTGAAGATCGGCGACTAGCGGGTGAGCAGTACTTC.

This clone has a handful of counts. The chain has TRBV7-8 and TRBJ1-5; possible D gene TRBD1, 6 bases. Looked up from germline, CDR1 is SGHVS and CDR2 is FQNEAQ. The CDR3 has 14 amino acids. Trimming pared 3 bases from V and 6 bases from J, leaving 12 bases between. The CDR3 protein is CASSFTEGGQPQHF. DNA of the CDR3: TGTGCCAGCAGCTTCACGGAGGGGGGTCAGCCCCAGCATTTT. The variable domain in full, with the rest retrieved from reference TRBV7-8 and TRBJ1-5, is GAGVSQSPRYKVAKRGQDVALRCDPISGHVSLFWYQQALGQGPEFLTYFQNEAQLDKSGLPSDRFFAERPEGSVSTLKIQRTQQEDSAVYLCASSFTEGGQPQHFGDGTRLSIL.

V gene TRBV30 combines with J gene TRBJ1-2, with D maybe TRBD1 (5 bases). The CDR3 length is 13 residues. V was shortened by 2 bases and J by 7 bases, with 14 bases between the two germline ends. CDR1 is GTSNPN, CDR2 SVGIG, per germline (reference sequence). CDR3 residues: CAWSQQGEAGYTF. In nucleotides, the CDR3 is TGTGCCTGGAGTCAGCAGGGAGAGGCTGGCTACACCTTC. Supplemented by reference TRBV30 and TRBJ1-2, the full variable domain reads SQTIHQWPATLVQPVGSPLSLECTVEGTSNPNLYWYRQAAGRGLQLLFYSVGIGQISSEVPQNLSASRPQDRQFILSSKKLLLSDSGFYLCAWSQQGEAGYTFGSGTRLTVV.

This clone came up a few times. Mismatch with germline at one junction end may stem from a read error. This CDR3 is also generated by other DNA sequences in the sample. The J gene is TRBJ1-5, the V gene TRBV7-9; D unclear. There are 12 residues in the CDR3. Germline CDR1 is SEHNR and CDR2 is FQNEAQ (reference sequence). CDR3 in DNA: TGTGCCAGTAGCTTGAGCAATCAGCCCCAGCATTTT. It yields the protein CASSLSNQPQHF.

A few counts support this clone. The chain recombines TRBV30 with TRBJ2-6; D is possibly TRBD1 (6 bases). The CDR3 has 13 amino acids. Trimming cost V 8 bases and J 4 bases, with 12 bases left between them. The V gene's germline CDR1 is GTSNPN and CDR2 SVGIG (reference sequence). Written as DNA, the CDR3 is TGTGCCGGCAACAGGGCCGGGGCCAACGTCCTGACTTTC. It is translated as CAGNRAGANVLTF.

This clone was detected a few times. The chain is built from TRBV30 and TRBJ2-1, with TRBD2 matching over 13 bases. Looked up from germline, CDR1 is GTSNPN and CDR2 is SVGIG (reference sequence). V was clipped by 5 bases and J by 4 bases; unmatched bases: 8. This CDR3 region has 16 residues. The CDR3 region has the DNA TGTGCCTGGGGTTCCGGACTAGCGGGGGAGTACAATGAGCAGTTCTTC. This sequence encodes CAWGSGLAGEYNEQFF. The full variable domain, with the rest looked up from reference TRBV30 and TRBJ2-1, is SQTIHQWPATLVQPVGSPLSLECTVEGTSNPNLYWYRQAAGRGLQLLFYSVGIGQISSEVPQNLSASRPQDRQFILSSKKLLLSDSGFYLCAWGSGLAGEYNEQFFGPGTRLTVL.

This clone was picked up a small number of times. CDR3 residues: CASSVDRDSGGTDTQYF. The CDR3 bases are TGTGCCAGCAGCGTAGATCGGGATAGCGGGGGCACAGATACGCAGTATTTT. This sequence joins TRBV9 and TRBJ2-3; 8 positions agree with TRBD2. This CDR3 has 17 amino acids. The ends lost 0 bases at V and 1 base at J; junction bases unmatched: 7. CDR1 SGDLS and CDR2 YYNGEE come from the germline V gene.

This chain uses TRBV7-8 with TRBJ2-5; TRBD2 is a possible D gene (7 bases). Looked up from germline, CDR1 is SGHVS and CDR2 is FQNEAQ. V was cut by 4 bases and J by 1 base, with 16 bases left in between. The CDR3 extends over 16 amino acids. The CDR3 DNA is TGTGCCAGCAGCTCCCACGGGGGGCGGACCCAAGAGACCCAGTACTTC. Its translation: CASSSHGGRTQETQYF.

There are a few counts of this clone. The V and J genes are TRBV28 and TRBJ2-2; perhaps TRBD1 as D (5 bases). V lost 4 bases, J lost 6 bases, and 12 bases lay in between. The CDR3 loop spans 14 amino acids. Germline CDR1 is MDHEN and CDR2 is SYDVKM. The CDR3 coding sequence is TGTGCCAGCAGTTCCCCAGGGTTTTCCGGGGAGCTGTTTTTT. Residues: CASSSPGFSGELFF.

This chain uses TRBV15 with TRBJ2-2; D call uncertain. Trimming took 3 bases from V and 2 from J, leaving 10 bases between them. The CDR3 has 15 residues. The germline CDR1 and CDR2 sequences are LNHNV and YYDKDF (reference sequence). The CDR3 protein is CATSRWSDNTGELFF. The CDR3 bases are TGTGCCACCAGCAGGTGGTCAGACAACACCGGGGAGCTGTTTTTT.

This clone appeared a few times. This chain uses TRBV11-2 with TRBJ2-7; D may be TRBD1 (5 bases). The CDR3 contains 14 residues. Between the trimmed V and J ends, which lost 4 bases and 7 bases, there was a span of 17 bases. The germline V gene encodes CDR1 SGHAT and CDR2 FQNNGV. The CDR3 region is CASSSDTHYGEQYF. The CDR3 DNA sequence: TGTGCCAGCAGCTCGGACACCCACTACGGGGAGCAGTACTTC.

This clone showed up just a few times. The identical CDR3 is also encoded by other nucleotide sequences in the sample. This chain joins TRBV9 and TRBJ1-1; D ambiguous. CDR1 and CDR2 from the germline V gene are SGDLS and YYNGEE. Trimming pared 0 bases from V and 0 bases from J, leaving 3 bases between. The CDR3 contains 13 residues. The CDR3 sequence is CASSVELNTEAFF. CDR3 DNA sequence: TGTGCCAGCAGCGTAGAGTTGAACACTGAAGCTTTCTTT.

This clone occurred a few times. The rearrangement links TRBV2 to TRBJ1-1, with 9 nucleotides matching TRBD1. Germline CDR1 SNHLY, CDR2 FYNNEI. The junction had 10 bases not matched to a gene; V was cut back by 2 bases and J by 9 bases. The CDR3 totals 15 residues. The CDR3 DNA follows: TGTGCCAGCAGTGAATTGGGACAGGGTATGCGGAAAGCTTTCTTT. It yields the protein CASSELGQGMRKAFF.

In its sample, this clone was seen a few times. The chain carries TRBV9 and TRBJ1-2; D unclear. Trimming cost V 3 bases and J 4 bases, with 13 bases left between them. The CDR3 length is 14 residues. Germline V gives CDR1 SGDLS, CDR2 YYNGEE. CDR3 in amino acids: CASSAGRPFYGYTF. CDR3 DNA: TGTGCCAGCAGCGCCGGACGGCCCTTCTATGGCTACACCTTC.

This clone was observed a handful of times. The chain has TRBV11-2 and TRBJ1-2; 10 nucleotides line up with TRBD1. The CDR3 is made up of 14 amino acids. CDR1 is SGHAT, CDR2 FQNNGV, per germline. With 1 base clipped from V and 7 bases from J, the junction kept 3 bases outside the gene matches. The CDR3 nucleotides read TGTGCCAGCAGCTTAGGACAGGGGGCGGTTGGCTACACCTTC. This translates into CASSLGQGAVGYTF.

CDR3 DNA: TGTGCCAGCACCCCCGGGACTACGAACACCGGGGAGCTGTTTTTT. Protein: CASTPGTTNTGELFF. V gene TRBV6-9 combines with J gene TRBJ2-2; TRBD2 matches at 7 bases. V lost 7 bases, J lost 0 bases, and 5 bases stayed unmatched. Germline loops: CDR1 MNHGY, CDR2 SVAAGI. The CDR3 is made up of 15 amino acids.

This rearrangement joins TRBV5-6 to TRBJ1-4, with D tentatively TRBD1 (5 bases). Deletions cut 7 bases from V and 8 bases from J, with 15 bases between. CDR1 is SGHDT, CDR2 YYEEEE, per germline. The CDR3 spans 13 residues. Written as DNA, the CDR3 is TGTGCCAGCGAAGTCAGGCGGGGCGAAAAACTGTTTTTT. It specifies CASEVRRGEKLFF.

This clone occurred a few times. The genes are TRBV5-6 and TRBJ2-3, with 8 bases matching TRBD1. The CDR3 totals 15 residues. Germline V lookup: CDR1 SGHDT, CDR2 YYEEEE. J lost 6 bases, V lost 0 bases, and 6 bases had no gene match. CDR3 residues: CASSLDGQGVDTQYF. The DNA for the CDR3 is TGTGCCAGCAGCTTGGACGGACAGGGCGTGGATACGCAGTATTTT.

This chain links TRBV27 with TRBJ1-1; no clear D gene. Germline CDR1 reads MNHEY; CDR2 reads SMNVEV (reference sequence). This CDR3 has 12 amino acids. V was clipped by 6 bases and J by 0 bases, with 5 bases between them. CDR3 bases: TGTGCCAGCAGCCATATGAACACTGAAGCTTTCTTT. This encodes CASSHMNTEAFF.

The sample holds a few counts of this clone. The same CDR3 is also encoded by other DNA sequences in this sample. The CDR3 coding sequence is TGTGCCAGTAGTATGAGTGGGGCGAACACCGGGGAGCTGTTTTTT. Its protein product is CASSMSGANTGELFF. The chain joins TRBV19 to TRBJ2-2; D not resolved. Germline loops: CDR1 LNHDA, CDR2 SQIVND (reference sequence). The V and J ends lost 3 bases and 0 bases respectively, with 8 bases between them. The CDR3 consists of 15 residues.

This rearrangement joins TRBV5-1 to TRBJ1-4; weak D call: TRBD1 (5 bases). Trimming stripped 1 base from V and 8 bases from J, with 15 bases between. From germline, CDR1 is SGHRS and CDR2 YFSETQ. The CDR3 runs 15 residues. CDR3 in amino acids: CASSLQQDRAEKLFF. The CDR3 DNA sequence: TGCGCCAGCAGCTTGCAACAGGACCGTGCCGAAAAACTGTTTTTT.

This clone was found a few times. This chain joins TRBV30 and TRBJ1-2; 7 bases line up with TRBD1. The germline V gene has CDR1 GTSNPN and CDR2 SVGIG (reference sequence). The CDR3 is 14 residues long. V gave up 0 bases and J gave up 4 bases; unmatched junction bases: 5. CDR3 bases: TGTGCCTGGAGTGTAAGGCAGGGGGGCTATGGCTACACCTTC. Protein product: CAWSVRQGGYGYTF.

This clone was counted between two and nine times. The chain combines TRBV29-1 with TRBJ2-1, with no clear D. The CDR3 has 13 amino acids. Germline CDR1 reads SQVTM; CDR2 reads ANQGSEA. V lost 3 bases and J 3 bases, leaving 9 bases between the germline ends. The CDR3 DNA follows: TGCAGCGTTGATGGGGAAAACTACAATGAGCAGTTCTTC. This sequence encodes CSVDGENYNEQFF.

In its sample, this clone was seen a few times. The chain joins TRBV29-1 to TRBJ2-2, with D possibly being TRBD1 (6 bases). CDR1 SQVTM and CDR2 ANQGSEA come from the germline V gene. V shed 6 bases and J shed 0 bases, with 11 bases lying between them. There are 14 residues in the CDR3. In nucleotides, the CDR3 is TGCAGCGTGGCTTGGACAGCGAACACCGGGGAGCTGTTTTTT. Amino acids: CSVAWTANTGELFF.

Notes on this clone: At one end the junction does not follow the germline gene, possibly because of a read error. V and J are TRBV7-2 and TRBJ1-5, with no clear D. This CDR3 has 11 amino acids. CDR1 SGHTA and CDR2 FQGNSA come from the germline V gene. The CDR3 coding sequence is TGTGCCAGCAGCTTAGGGCAAGGGCTGTATTTT. Encoded protein: CASSLGQGLYF.

This clone was seen a handful of times. The chain combines TRBV4-3 with TRBJ1-2, with TRBD1 matching over 7 bases. The V segment lost 0 bases and the J segment 7 bases; nucleotides outside the gene matches: 8. This CDR3 has 15 residues. Germline V gives CDR1 LGHNA, CDR2 YSLEER. The CDR3 DNA sequence: TGCGCCAGCAGCCAAGATAAGACAGGGAAGGTTGGCTACACCTTC. Its translation: CASSQDKTGKVGYTF.